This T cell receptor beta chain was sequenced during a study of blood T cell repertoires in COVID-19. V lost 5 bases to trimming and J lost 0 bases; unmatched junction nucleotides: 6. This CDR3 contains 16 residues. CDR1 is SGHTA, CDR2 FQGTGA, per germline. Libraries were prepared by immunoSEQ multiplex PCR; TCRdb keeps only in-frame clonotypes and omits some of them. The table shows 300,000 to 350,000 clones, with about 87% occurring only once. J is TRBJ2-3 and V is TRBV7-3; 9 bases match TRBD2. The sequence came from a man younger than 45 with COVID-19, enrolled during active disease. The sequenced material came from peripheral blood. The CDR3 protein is CASSPLAGVSTDTQYF. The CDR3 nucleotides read TGTGCCAGCAGCCCCTTAGCGGGGGTTAGCACAGATACGCAGTATTTT.